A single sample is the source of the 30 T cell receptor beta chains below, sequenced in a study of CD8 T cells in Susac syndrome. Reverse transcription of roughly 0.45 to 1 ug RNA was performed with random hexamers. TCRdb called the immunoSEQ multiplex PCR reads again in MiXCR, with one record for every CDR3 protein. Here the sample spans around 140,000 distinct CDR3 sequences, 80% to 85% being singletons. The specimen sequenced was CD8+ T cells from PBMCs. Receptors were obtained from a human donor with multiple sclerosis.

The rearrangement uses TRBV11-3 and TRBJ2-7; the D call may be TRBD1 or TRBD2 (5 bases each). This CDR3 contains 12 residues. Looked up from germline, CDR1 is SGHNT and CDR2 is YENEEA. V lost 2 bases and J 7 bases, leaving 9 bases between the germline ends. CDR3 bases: TGTGCCAGCAGCTTAAGGGACGGGGAGCAGTACGTC. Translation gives CASSLRDGEQYV.

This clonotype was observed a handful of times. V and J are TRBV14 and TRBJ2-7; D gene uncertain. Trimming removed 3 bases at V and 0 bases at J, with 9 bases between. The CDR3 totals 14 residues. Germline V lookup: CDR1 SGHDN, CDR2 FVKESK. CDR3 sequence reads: CASSHVLFSYEQYF. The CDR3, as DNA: TGTGCCAGCAGCCATGTTCTATTCTCCTACGAGCAGTACTTC.

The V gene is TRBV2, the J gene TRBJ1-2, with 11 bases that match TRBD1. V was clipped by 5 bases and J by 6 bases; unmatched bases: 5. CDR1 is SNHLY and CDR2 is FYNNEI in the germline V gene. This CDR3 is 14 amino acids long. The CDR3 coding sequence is TGTGCCAGCAGTAAGGACAGGGGGCAGAATGGCTACACCTTC. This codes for CASSKDRGQNGYTF.

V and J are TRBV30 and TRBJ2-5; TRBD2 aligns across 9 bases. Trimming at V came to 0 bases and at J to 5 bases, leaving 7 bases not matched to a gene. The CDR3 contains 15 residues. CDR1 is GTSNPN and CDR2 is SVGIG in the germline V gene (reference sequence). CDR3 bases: TGTGCCTGGAGTGTAGGGGTTAGCGGGAGTGAGACCCAGTACTTC. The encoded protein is CAWSVGVSGSETQYF.

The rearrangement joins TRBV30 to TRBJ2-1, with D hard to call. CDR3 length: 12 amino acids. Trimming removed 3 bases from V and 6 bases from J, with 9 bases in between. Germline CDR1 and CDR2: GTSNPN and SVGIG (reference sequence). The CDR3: CAWSQLGNEQFF. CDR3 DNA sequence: TGTGCCTGGAGCCAATTGGGCAATGAGCAGTTCTTC.

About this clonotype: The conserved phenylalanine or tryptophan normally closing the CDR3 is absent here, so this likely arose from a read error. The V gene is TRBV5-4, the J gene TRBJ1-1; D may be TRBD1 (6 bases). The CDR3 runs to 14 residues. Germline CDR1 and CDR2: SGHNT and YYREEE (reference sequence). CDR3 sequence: CASSGGQMNTEAFL. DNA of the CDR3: TGTGCCAGCAGCGGAGGACAGATGAACACCGAAGCTTTCCTT.

CDR3: CASRTGFGNYEQYF. CDR3 sequence (DNA): TGTGCCAGCCGGACAGGGTTTGGGAACTACGAGCAGTACTTC. The chain links TRBV2 to TRBJ2-7; 8 bases agree with TRBD1. The CDR3 spans 14 residues. The germline gives CDR1 SNHLY, CDR2 FYNNEI. V shed 8 bases, J shed 3 bases, and the junction held 9 bases outside the gene matches.

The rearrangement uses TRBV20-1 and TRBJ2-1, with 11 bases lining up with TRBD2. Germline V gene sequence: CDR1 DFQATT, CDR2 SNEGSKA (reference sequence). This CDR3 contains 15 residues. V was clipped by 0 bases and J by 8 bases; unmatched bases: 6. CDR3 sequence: CSARERLAGPHEQFF. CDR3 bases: TGCAGTGCTAGAGAACGACTAGCGGGGCCCCATGAGCAGTTCTTC.

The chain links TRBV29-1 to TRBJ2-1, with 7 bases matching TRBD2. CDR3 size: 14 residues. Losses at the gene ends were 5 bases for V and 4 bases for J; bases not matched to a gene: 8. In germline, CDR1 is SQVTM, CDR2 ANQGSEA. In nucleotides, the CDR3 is TGCAGCGTTAATTGGGCTAGCGGATACAATGAGCAGTTCTTC. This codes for CSVNWASGYNEQFF.

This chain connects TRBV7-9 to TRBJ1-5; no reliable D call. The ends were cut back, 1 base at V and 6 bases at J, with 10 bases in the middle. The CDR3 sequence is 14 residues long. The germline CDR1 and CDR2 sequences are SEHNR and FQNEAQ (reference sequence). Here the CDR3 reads CASSLGVVGQPQHF. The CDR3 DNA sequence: TGTGCCAGCAGCTTAGGGGTTGTCGGTCAGCCCCAGCATTTT. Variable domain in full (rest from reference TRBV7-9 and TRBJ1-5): DTGVSQNPRHKITKRGQNVTFRCDPISEHNRLYWYRQTLGQGPEFLTYFQNEAQLEKSRLLSDRFSAERPKGSFSTLEIQRTEQGDSAMYLCASSLGVVGQPQHFGDGTRLSIL.

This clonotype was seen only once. The CDR3 bases are TGCAGTGCTCCTGTTGAATACGAGCAGTACTTC. Protein sequence: CSAPVEYEQYF. This chain links TRBV20-1 with TRBJ2-7; D uncertain. CDR3 length equals 11 residues. With 5 bases removed from V and 4 bases from J, the gap between germline ends came to 9 bases. CDR1 and CDR2 (germline): DFQATT, SNEGSKA (reference sequence).

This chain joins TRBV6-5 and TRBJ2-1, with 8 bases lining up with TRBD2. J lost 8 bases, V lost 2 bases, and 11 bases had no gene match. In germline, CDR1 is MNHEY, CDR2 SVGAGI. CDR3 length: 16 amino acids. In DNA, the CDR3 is TGTGCCAGCAGTTACGGATCGGGGGGGGTTATCGATGAGCAGTTCTTC. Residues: CASSYGSGGVIDEQFF.

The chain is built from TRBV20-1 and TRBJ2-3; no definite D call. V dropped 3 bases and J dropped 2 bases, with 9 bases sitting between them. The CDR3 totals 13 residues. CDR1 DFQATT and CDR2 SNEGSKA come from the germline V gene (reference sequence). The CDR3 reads CSARNGLTDTQYF. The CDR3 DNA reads TGCAGTGCTAGGAACGGCCTCACAGATACGCAGTATTTT.

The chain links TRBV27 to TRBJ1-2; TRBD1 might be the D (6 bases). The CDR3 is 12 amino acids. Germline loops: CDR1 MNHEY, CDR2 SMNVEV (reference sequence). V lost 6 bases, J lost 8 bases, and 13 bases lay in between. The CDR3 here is CASSNRGGGYTF. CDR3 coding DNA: TGTGCCAGCAGCAACAGAGGGGGAGGCTACACCTTC.

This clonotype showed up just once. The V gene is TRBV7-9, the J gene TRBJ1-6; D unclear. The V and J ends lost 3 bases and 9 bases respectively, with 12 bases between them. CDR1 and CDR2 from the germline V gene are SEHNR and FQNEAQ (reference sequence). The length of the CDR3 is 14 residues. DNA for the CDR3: TGTGCCAGCAGCTTGGTACAGTACCCTTCACCCCTCCACTTT. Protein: CASSLVQYPSPLHF.

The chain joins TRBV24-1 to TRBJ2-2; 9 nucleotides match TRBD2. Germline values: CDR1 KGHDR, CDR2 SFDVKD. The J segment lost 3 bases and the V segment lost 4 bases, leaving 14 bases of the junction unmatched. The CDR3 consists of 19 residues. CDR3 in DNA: TGTGCCACCAGTGAGCCCCCCTGGCGGGGGGGCCAAGACACCGGGGAGCTGTTTTTT. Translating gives CATSEPPWRGGQDTGELFF.

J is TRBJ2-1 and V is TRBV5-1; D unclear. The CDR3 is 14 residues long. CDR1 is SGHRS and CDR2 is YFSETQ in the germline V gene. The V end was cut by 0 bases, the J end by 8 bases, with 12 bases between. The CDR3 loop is CASSLAGLIDEQFF. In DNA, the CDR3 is TGCGCCAGCAGCTTGGCTGGGTTGATCGATGAGCAGTTCTTC.

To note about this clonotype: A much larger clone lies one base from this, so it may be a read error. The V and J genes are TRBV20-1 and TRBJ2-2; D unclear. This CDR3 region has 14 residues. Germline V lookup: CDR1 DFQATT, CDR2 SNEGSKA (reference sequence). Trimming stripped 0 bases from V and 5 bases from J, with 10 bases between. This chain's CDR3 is CSARDSDRTGELFF. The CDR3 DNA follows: TGCAGTGCTAGAGATTCTGACCGAACCGGGGAGCTGTTTTTT.

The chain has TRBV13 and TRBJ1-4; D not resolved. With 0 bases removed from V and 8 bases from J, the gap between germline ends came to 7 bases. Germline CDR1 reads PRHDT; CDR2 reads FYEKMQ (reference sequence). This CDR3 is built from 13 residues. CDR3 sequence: CASSLGSGEKLFF. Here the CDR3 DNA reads TGTGCCAGCAGCTTAGGCTCGGGAGAAAAACTGTTTTTT. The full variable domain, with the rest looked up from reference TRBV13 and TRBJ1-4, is AAGVIQSPRHLIKEKRETATLKCYPIPRHDTVYWYQQGPGQDPQFLISFYEKMQSDKGSIPDRFSAQQFSDYHSELNMSSLELGDSALYFCASSLGSGEKLFFGSGTQLSVL.

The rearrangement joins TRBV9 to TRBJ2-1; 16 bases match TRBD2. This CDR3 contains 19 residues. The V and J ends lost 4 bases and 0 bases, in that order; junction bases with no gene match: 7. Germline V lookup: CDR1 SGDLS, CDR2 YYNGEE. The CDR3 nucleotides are TGTGCCAGCAGCCAGGGACTAGCGGGGGGGTCTAGCTCCTACAATGAGCAGTTCTTC. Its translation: CASSQGLAGGSSSYNEQFF.

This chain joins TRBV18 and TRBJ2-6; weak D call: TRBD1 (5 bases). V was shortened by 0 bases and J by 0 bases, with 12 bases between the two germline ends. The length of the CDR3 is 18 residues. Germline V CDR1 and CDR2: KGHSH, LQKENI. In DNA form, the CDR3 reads TGTGCCAGCTCACCACCGTTACAGGTGCTCTCTGGGGCCAACGTCCTGACTTTC. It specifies CASSPPLQVLSGANVLTF.

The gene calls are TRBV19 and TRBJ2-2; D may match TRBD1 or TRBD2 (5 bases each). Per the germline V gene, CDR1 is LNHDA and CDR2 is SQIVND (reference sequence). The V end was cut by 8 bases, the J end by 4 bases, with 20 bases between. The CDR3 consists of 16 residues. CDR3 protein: CASLASRGLGTGELFF. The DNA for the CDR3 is TGTGCCAGTCTCGCCTCCCGGGGCCTGGGCACCGGGGAGCTGTTTTTT.

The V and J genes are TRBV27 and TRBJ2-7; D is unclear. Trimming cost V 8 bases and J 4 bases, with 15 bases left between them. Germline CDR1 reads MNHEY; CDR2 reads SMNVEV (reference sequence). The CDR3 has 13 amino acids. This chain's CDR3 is CASEYCRRYEQYF. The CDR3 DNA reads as TGTGCCAGCGAGTATTGCCGCCGTTACGAGCAGTACTTC.

CDR3 sequence: CASSPGQFYYGYTF. The DNA of the CDR3 is TGTGCCAGCAGTCCGGGACAGTTCTACTATGGCTACACCTTC. The V gene is TRBV27, the J gene TRBJ1-2; 7 nucleotides align to TRBD1. J lost 3 bases, V lost 5 bases, and 6 bases had no gene match. CDR1 and CDR2 from the germline V gene are MNHEY and SMNVEV (reference sequence). This CDR3 comprises 14 residues.

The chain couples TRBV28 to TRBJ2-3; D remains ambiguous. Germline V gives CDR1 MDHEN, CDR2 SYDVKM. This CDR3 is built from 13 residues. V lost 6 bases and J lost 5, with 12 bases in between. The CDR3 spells CASSLSWGDTQYF. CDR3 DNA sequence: TGTGCCAGCAGCCTATCCTGGGGAGATACGCAGTATTTT. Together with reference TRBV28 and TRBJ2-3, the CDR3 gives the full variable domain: DVKVTQSSRYLVKRTGEKVFLECVQDMDHENMFWYRQDPGLGLRLIYFSYDVKMKEKGDIPEGYSVSREKKERFSLILESASTNQTSMYLCASSLSWGDTQYFGPGTRLTVL.

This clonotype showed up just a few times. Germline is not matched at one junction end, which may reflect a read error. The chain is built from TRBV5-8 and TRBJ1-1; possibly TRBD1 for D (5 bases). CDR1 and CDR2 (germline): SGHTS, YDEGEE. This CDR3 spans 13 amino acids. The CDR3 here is CASILMGEGEAFF. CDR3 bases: TGTGCCAGCATCTTGATGGGTGAGGGGGAAGCTTTCTTT. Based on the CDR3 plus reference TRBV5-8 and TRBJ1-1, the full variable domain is EAGVTQSPTHLIKTRGQQATLRCSPISGHTSVYWYQQALGLGLQFLLWYDEGEERNRGNFPPRFSGRQFPNYSSELNVNALELEDSALYLCASILMGEGEAFFGQGTRLTVV.

CDR3 nucleotides: TGTGCCAGCAGTTACTCGGGCAGGGATGGCGAGCAGTACTTC. It encodes CASSYSGRDGEQYF. V gene TRBV6-6 combines with J gene TRBJ2-7; a weak D match, TRBD1 (5 bases). Germline values: CDR1 MNHNY, CDR2 SVGAGI (reference sequence). The CDR3 covers 14 residues. Trimming left V 0 bases short and J 6 bases short, with 12 bases between.

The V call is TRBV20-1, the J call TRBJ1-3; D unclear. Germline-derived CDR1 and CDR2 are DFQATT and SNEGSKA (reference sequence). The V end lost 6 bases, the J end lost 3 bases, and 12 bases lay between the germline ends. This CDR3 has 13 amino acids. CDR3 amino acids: CSARSLDGNTIYF. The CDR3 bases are TGCAGTGCCCGCAGCTTGGATGGAAACACCATATATTTT.

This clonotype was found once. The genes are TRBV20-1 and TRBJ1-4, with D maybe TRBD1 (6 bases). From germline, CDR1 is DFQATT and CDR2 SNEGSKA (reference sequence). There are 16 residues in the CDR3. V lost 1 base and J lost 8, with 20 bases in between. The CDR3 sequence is CSARVPISQGSEKLFF. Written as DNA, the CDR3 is TGCAGTGCTAGAGTTCCAATATCACAGGGCTCCGAAAAACTGTTTTTT.

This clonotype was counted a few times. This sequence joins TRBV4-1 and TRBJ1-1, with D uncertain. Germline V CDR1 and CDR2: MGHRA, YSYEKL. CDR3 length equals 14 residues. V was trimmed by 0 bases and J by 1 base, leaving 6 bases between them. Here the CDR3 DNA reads TGCGCCAGCAGCCAAGAGGAGGGGAACACTGAAGCTTTCTTT. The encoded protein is CASSQEEGNTEAFF.